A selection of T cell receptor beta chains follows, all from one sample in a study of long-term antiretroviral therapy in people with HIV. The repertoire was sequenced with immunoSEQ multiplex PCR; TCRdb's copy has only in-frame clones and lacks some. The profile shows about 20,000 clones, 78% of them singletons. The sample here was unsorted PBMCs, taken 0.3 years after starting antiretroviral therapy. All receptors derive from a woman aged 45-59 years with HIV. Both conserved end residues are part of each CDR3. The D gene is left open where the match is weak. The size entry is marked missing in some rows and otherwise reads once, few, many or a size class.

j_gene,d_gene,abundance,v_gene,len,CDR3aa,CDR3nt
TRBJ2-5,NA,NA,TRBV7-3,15,CASSLTSRAQETQYF,TGTGCCAGCAGCTTAACGTCCCGGGCTCAAGAGACCCAGTACTTC
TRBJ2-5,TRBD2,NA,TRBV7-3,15,CASSLGGGGGETQYF,TGTGCCAGCAGCTTGGGCGGGGGGGGCGGAGAGACCCAGTACTTC
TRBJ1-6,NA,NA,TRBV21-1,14,CASSKRQGEAPLHF,TGTGCCAGCAGCAAAAGACAGGGTGAGGCACCCCTCCACTTT
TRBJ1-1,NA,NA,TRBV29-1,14,CSVGFFGKGTEAFF,TGCAGCGTTGGGTTCTTCGGTAAAGGCACTGAAGCTTTCTTT
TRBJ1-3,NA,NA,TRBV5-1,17,CASSLEGGRGSGNTIYF,TGCGCCAGCAGCTTGGAAGGGGGAAGGGGATCTGGAAACACCATATATTTT
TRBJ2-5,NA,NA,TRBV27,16,CASSLNKGTVQETQYF,TGTGCCAGCAGTTTAAACAAGGGAACGGTCCAAGAGACCCAGTACTTC
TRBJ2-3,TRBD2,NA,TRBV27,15,CASSFGLAGGYTQYF,TGTGCCAGCAGTTTCGGCCTAGCGGGGGGGTATACGCAGTATTTT
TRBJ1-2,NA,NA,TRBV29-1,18,CSVEERLGRGAANYGYTF,TGCAGCGTTGAAGAGAGGTTGGGGCGGGGAGCGGCTAACTATGGCTACACCTTC
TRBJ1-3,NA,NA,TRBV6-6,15,CASSSRRSSGNTIYF,TGTGCCAGCAGTTCCAGGAGGAGCTCTGGAAACACCATATATTTT
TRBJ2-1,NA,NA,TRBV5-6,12,CASSLVRNEQFF,TGTGCCAGCAGCTTGGTCCGGAATGAGCAGTTCTTC
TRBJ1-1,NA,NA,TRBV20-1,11,CSARVQTEAFF,TGCAGTGCTAGAGTACAGACTGAAGCTTTCTTT
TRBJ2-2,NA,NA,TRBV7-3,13,CASSLGSPGELFF,TGTGCCAGCAGCTTAGGGTCCCCCGGGGAGCTGTTTTTT
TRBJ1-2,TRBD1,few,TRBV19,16,CASSSNRGALNYGYTF,TGTGCCAGTAGTTCTAACAGGGGCGCACTAAACTATGGCTACACCTTC
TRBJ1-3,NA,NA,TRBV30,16,CAWSVGSFRGQNTIYF,TGTGCCTGGAGTGTAGGGAGCTTTAGAGGGCAGAACACCATATATTTT
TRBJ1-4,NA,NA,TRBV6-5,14,CATALNRREEKLFF,TGTGCCACCGCCTTGAACAGAAGGGAAGAAAAACTGTTTTTT
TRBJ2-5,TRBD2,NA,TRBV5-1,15,CASSLAIGRGETQYF,TGCGCCAGCAGCTTAGCAATAGGGAGGGGAGAGACCCAGTACTTC
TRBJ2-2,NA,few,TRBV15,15,CATSRDGSHTGELFF,TGTGCCACCAGCAGAGACGGCTCCCACACCGGGGAGCTGTTTTTT
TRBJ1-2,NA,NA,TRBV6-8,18,CASSYHGWAPGQVYGYTF,TGTGCCAGCAGTTACCATGGGTGGGCCCCGGGACAAGTCTATGGCTACACCTTC
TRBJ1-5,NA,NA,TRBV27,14,CASSLSGSNQPQHF,TGTGCCAGCAGTTTAAGCGGCAGCAATCAGCCCCAGCATTTT
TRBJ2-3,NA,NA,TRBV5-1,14,CASSPPARTDTQYF,TGCGCCAGCAGCCCCCCGGCACGCACAGATACGCAGTATTTT
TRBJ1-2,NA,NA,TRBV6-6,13,CASSPSRNYGYTF,TGTGCCAGCAGTCCCAGCCGTAACTATGGCTACACCTTC
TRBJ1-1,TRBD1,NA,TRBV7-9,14,CASSWGQGFTEAFF,TGTGCCAGCAGCTGGGGACAGGGGTTCACTGAAGCTTTCTTT
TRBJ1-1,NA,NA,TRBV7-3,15,CASSQNLGQNTEAFF,TGTGCCAGCAGCCAAAATTTGGGACAGAACACTGAAGCTTTCTTT
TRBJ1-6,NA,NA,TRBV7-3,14,CASSLNSWDLSLHF,TGTGCCAGCAGCTTAAATTCATGGGATTTATCCCTCCACTTT
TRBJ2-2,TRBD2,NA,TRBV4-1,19,CASSQDGLAGATNTGELFF,TGCGCCAGCAGCCAAGATGGGCTAGCGGGGGCCACGAACACCGGGGAGCTGTTTTTT
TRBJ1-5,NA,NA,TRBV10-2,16,CASSEFGASPNQPQHF,TGCGCCAGCAGTGAGTTTGGAGCCTCCCCGAATCAGCCCCAGCATTTT
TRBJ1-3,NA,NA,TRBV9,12,CASKTAGRTIYF,TGTGCCAGCAAGACAGCAGGGCGCACCATATATTTT
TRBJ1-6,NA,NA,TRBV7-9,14,CASSHQGYNSPLHF,TGTGCCAGCAGCCACCAAGGTTATAATTCACCCCTCCACTTT
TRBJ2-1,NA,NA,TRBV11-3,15,CASSQLGDSYNEQFF,TGTGCCAGCAGCCAGCTAGGAGACTCCTACAATGAGCAGTTCTTC
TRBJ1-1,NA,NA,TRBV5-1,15,CASSLAPGGYTEAFF,TGCGCCAGCAGCTTGGCCCCCGGGGGGTACACTGAAGCTTTCTTT
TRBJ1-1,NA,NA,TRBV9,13,CASSGGRGARAFF,TGTGCCAGCAGCGGAGGGAGGGGCGCAAGAGCTTTCTTT
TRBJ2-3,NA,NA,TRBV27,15,CASSLSTGRTDTQYF,TGTGCCAGCAGTTTATCGACAGGGAGGACAGATACGCAGTATTTT
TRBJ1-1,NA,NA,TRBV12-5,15,CASGLVVAGRTEAFF,TGTGCTAGTGGTTTGGTAGTGGCAGGGAGGACTGAAGCTTTCTTT
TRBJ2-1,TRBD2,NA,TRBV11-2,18,CASSHTGTSGGAYNEQFF,TGTGCCAGCAGCCACACCGGGACTAGCGGGGGGGCTTACAATGAGCAGTTCTTC
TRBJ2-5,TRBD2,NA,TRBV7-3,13,CASSFGGEETQYF,TGTGCCAGCAGCTTCGGGGGGGAAGAGACCCAGTACTTC